This T cell receptor beta chain was documented in a study of T cell changes during pregnancy in multiple sclerosis. The CDR3 covers 16 residues. The germline V gene has CDR1 SGHRS and CDR2 YFSETQ. J lost 0 bases, V lost 4 bases, and 7 bases had no gene match. Sequenced by immunoSEQ multiplex PCR; TCRdb stores in-frame clones only, minus some. The table lists about 49,000 clones, almost 95% of them singletons. V and J are TRBV5-1 and TRBJ2-3; TRBD1 agrees at 8 bases. The source of this sequence is a female donor in good health, enrolled as a control in a pregnancy study. The sequencing here drew on CD4+ T cells from peripheral blood mononuclear cells, taken in the second trimester of pregnancy. CDR3 coding DNA: TGCGCCAGCAGCCTCGGGACAGGACTCAGCACAGATACGCAGTATTTT. Translated, it gives CASSLGTGLSTDTQYF.